Listed below are T cell receptor beta chains from one sample, sequenced in a study of blood T cell repertoires in COVID-19. TCRdb's copy holds only in-frame clones and misses some; the assay was immunoSEQ multiplex PCR. The table has about 50,000 clones, over 90% seen once; the top ten hold more than 8%. Sample: peripheral blood. The receptors derive from a woman aged 80 or over with acute or convalescent COVID-19. The CDR3 runs from the conserved cysteine through the conserved F or W. A D gene is named only where the DNA matches it firmly. Clone size is shown for a subset of rows, as once, few, many or a class of expanded clone.

clone_size,v_call,d_call,j_call,cdr3_nt,cdr3_aa
few,TRBV5-1,TRBD2,TRBJ2-1,TGCGCCAGCAGCTTGTCCCTAGCGGGAGAAAATGAGCAGTTCTTC,CASSLSLAGENEQFF
-,TRBV6-5,TRBD1,TRBJ1-1,TGTGCCAGCACCCCACAGGGGGCCCCCACTGAAGCTTTCTTT,CASTPQGAPTEAFF
few,TRBV6-5,-,TRBJ1-1,TGTGCCAGCAGTAACAGGGAGAACACTGAAGCTTTCTTT,CASSNRENTEAFF
-,TRBV19,TRBD1,TRBJ2-3,TGTGCCAGTAGTGGGTGGACAGGGGGCAAGTCAGATACGCAGTATTTT,CASSGWTGGKSDTQYF
-,TRBV28,-,TRBJ2-4,TGTGCCAGCAGTTCCGGCGACAAGAGTGCCAAAAACATTCAGTACTTC,CASSSGDKSAKNIQYF
-,TRBV7-9,-,TRBJ2-1,TGTGCCAGCAGCTCGATTAGGGGAAAATACAATGAGCAGTTCTTC,CASSSIRGKYNEQFF
-,TRBV3-1/TRBV3-2,TRBD1,TRBJ1-2,TGTGCCAGCAGCCACTATTCCGGGACAGGAATGAACTATGGCTACACCTTC,CASSHYSGTGMNYGYTF
-,TRBV10-3,-,TRBJ1-2,TGTGCCATCAGTGGGGGGCCCTATGGCTACACCTTC,CAISGGPYGYTF
once,TRBV5-1,TRBD2,TRBJ2-1,TGCGCCAGCAGAAGGGTGGGGTGGTCGGGCACAGTGCCAGCGGGGACTCTCAGGGAGCAGTTCTTC,CASRRVGWSGTVPAGTLREQFF
once,TRBV3-1/TRBV3-2,-,TRBJ1-3,TGTGCCAGCAGCCTCGGACAGAACTCTGGAAACACCATATATTTT,CASSLGQNSGNTIYF
-,TRBV6-6,-,TRBJ1-1,TGTGCCAGCAGTTATGGGGCAGGGGCGAACACTGAAGCTTTCTTT,CASSYGAGANTEAFF
once,TRBV7-2,-,TRBJ2-2,TGTGCCAGCAGCTCCTACACCGGGGAGCTGTTTTTT,CASSSYTGELFF
-,TRBV24-1,-,TRBJ1-5,TGTGCCACCAGTGAAGGCGGTCAGCCCCAGCATTTT,CATSEGGQPQHF
-,TRBV27,-,TRBJ2-7,TGTGCCAGCAGTTTCTTGGCAGGGGGGACCTACGAGCAGTACTTC,CASSFLAGGTYEQYF
-,TRBV27,-,TRBJ1-6,TGTGCCAGCCGGGGGGAAATCTATAATTCACCCCTCCACTTT,CASRGEIYNSPLHF
-,TRBV18,-,TRBJ1-1,TGTGCCAGCTCAAAGGGGCGGGGCACTGAAGCTTTCTTT,CASSKGRGTEAFF
-,TRBV6-5,-,TRBJ1-4,TGTGCCAGCAGAACAGGGATTTTCAGTGAAAAACTGTTTTTT,CASRTGIFSEKLFF
-,TRBV7-2,TRBD2,TRBJ2-7,TGTGCCAGCAGCCCCAGGACTAGCGGGAAGGGCGAGCAGTACTTC,CASSPRTSGKGEQYF
-,TRBV11-3,-,TRBJ2-1,TGTGCCAGCCGAGGGACATGGAATGAGCAGTTCTTC,CASRGTWNEQFF
-,TRBV2,TRBD1,TRBJ2-7,TGTGCCAGCAGTGGGGAGACAGGGGGAGGAGGGGACGAGCAGTACTTC,CASSGETGGGGDEQYF
-,TRBV5-6,-,TRBJ2-7,TGTGCCAGCAGCTTGGGTATGGGAGGTGGGCAGTACTTC,CASSLGMGGGQYF
-,TRBV9,TRBD2,TRBJ2-1,TGTGCCAGCAGCGTAGTCGTTGGGGGGACTAGCGGGAATGAGCAGTTCTTC,CASSVVVGGTSGNEQFF
-,TRBV30,TRBD2,TRBJ2-5,TGTGCCTGGAGTCCGTCTAGCGGGAGGGCCCAAGAGACCCAGTACTTC,CAWSPSSGRAQETQYF
-,TRBV4-1,-,TRBJ2-7,TGCGCCAGCAGCCAAGAACCATTCGGGGGCGAGCAGTACTTC,CASSQEPFGGEQYF
-,TRBV18,-,TRBJ2-1,TGTGCCAGCTCACCATCGTACAATGAGCAGTTCTTC,CASSPSYNEQFF
-,TRBV7-2,-,TRBJ2-1,TGTGCCAGCAGCCTCCACTCCCGCCCCTACAATGAGCAGTTCTTC,CASSLHSRPYNEQFF
-,TRBV7-2,-,TRBJ2-7,TGTGCCAGCAGCTTAGCCGGCGGGGCCGGGAGTTCCTACGAGCAGTACTTC,CASSLAGGAGSSYEQYF
-,TRBV5-1,TRBD2,TRBJ2-7,TGCGCCAGCACCCACCCCAGCGGGAGGTCGGAGCAGTACTTC,CASTHPSGRSEQYF
-,TRBV30,-,TRBJ2-3,TGTGCCTGGAGTCGGGGGGCTTCAGATACGCAGTATTTT,CAWSRGASDTQYF
-,TRBV5-4,TRBD2,TRBJ2-3,TGTGCCAGCAGCCCCAGGACTAGCGGGAGCGGTTCGGATACGCAGTATTTT,CASSPRTSGSGSDTQYF
-,TRBV11-2,-,TRBJ2-5,TGTGCCAGCAGCTTGGTGTGGGGGGATCAAGAGACCCAGTACTTC,CASSLVWGDQETQYF
-,TRBV5-1,TRBD2,TRBJ2-5,TGCGCCAGCAGCTTGGAAGGACTAGCGGAAGAGACCCAGTACTTC,CASSLEGLAEETQYF
-,TRBV2,-,TRBJ1-2,TGTGCCAGCACCTTGACAGGACCCTATGGCTACACCTTC,CASTLTGPYGYTF
-,TRBV6-5,TRBD1,TRBJ2-2,TGTGCCAGCAGCCGGGACAGGGCAATCGGGGAGCTGTTTTTT,CASSRDRAIGELFF
-,TRBV30,-,TRBJ1-1,TGTGCCTGGAAGGTGGGGGGGAAATTGTGGAACACTGAAGCTTTCTTT,CAWKVGGKLWNTEAFF
-,TRBV2,-,TRBJ1-1,TGTGCCAGCAGGAAGAACAGGGCTTCGGTTCACACTGAAGCTTTCTTT,CASRKNRASVHTEAFF
-,TRBV6-5,-,TRBJ1-5,TGTGCCAGCAGTTACGGCGCGAGTAGGACTAATCAGCCCCAGCATTTT,CASSYGASRTNQPQHF
-,TRBV2,-,TRBJ1-5,TGTGCCAGCAGTCCCCACGAGGGCGGCAATCAGCCCCAGCATTTT,CASSPHEGGNQPQHF
-,TRBV29-1,TRBD2,TRBJ2-3,TGCAGCCATACTAGCGTAAACACAGATACGCAGTATTTT,CSHTSVNTDTQYF
-,TRBV3-1/TRBV3-2,TRBD1,TRBJ2-7,TGTGCCAGCAGCCCATGGACAGGGCGGTCCTACGAGCAGTACTTC,CASSPWTGRSYEQYF